This entry concerns a single T cell receptor (beta chain). Its specificity is not known. The sample comes from a study of metastatic and nonmetastatic thyroid tumors. All patients reached thyroid surgery having received no treatment beforehand. Study-wide findings and caveats: Relative to benign nodules, malignant thyroid tumors were reportedly characterized by significantly elevated TCR beta diversity in blood and tumor.

Per the original methods: The study took CDR3 differences across clinicopathological groups and made a distant-metastasis classifier for papillary thyroid cancer from them. MiXCR was used by TCRdb to re-call the PCR reads. The V and J calls and clone size come from TCRdb's table, not from the authors' own analysis. This sample carries some 35,000 clones, approximately 30% of them seen once, and the ten largest clones take about 11%. The CDR3 consists of 15 residues. Germline V gene lookup returns CDR1 WNHNN and CDR2 SYGVQD (reference sequence). The junction had 7 bases not matched to a gene; V was cut back by 3 bases and J by 4 bases.

The sequence was collected from a male donor with papillary thyroid cancer or a benign thyroid nodule (not recorded which). Some clones in this sample may be carry-over from other donors' samples. This rearrangement joins TRBV10-1 to TRBJ2-7; the match to TRBD2 covers 9 bases. Sequencing was carried out using blood. The CDR3 sequence: CASSETGLALYEQYF. CDR3 DNA: TGCGCCAGCAGTGAAACCGGACTAGCGCTTTACGAGCAGTACTTC.